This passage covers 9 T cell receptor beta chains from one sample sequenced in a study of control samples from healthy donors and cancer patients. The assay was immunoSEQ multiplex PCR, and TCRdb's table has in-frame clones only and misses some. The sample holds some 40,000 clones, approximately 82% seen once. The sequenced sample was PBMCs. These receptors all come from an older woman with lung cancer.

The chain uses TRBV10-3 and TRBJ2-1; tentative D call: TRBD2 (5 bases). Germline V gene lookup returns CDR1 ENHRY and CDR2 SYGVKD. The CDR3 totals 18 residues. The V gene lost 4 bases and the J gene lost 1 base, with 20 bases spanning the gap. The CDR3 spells CAISGPPSATGSYNEQFF. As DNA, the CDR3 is TGTGCCATCAGTGGTCCGCCTTCTGCGACGGGGTCCTACAATGAGCAGTTCTTC.

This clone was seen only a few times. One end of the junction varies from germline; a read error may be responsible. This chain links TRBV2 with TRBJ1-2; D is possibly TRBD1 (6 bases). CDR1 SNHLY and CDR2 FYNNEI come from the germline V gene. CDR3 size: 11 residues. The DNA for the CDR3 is TGTGCCAGCAGTGAAACAGGGCCTCGTTACTTC. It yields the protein CASSETGPRYF.

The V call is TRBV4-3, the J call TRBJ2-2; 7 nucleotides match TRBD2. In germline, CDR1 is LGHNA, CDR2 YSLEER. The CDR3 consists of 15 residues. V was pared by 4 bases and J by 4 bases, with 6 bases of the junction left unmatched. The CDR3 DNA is TGCGCCAGCAGCCCGAGCGGGACCATCACCGGGGAGCTGTTTTTT. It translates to CASSPSGTITGELFF.

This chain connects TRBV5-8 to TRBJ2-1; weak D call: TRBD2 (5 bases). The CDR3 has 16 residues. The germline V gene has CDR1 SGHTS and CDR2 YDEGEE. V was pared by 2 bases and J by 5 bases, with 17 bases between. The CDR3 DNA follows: TGTGCCAGCAGCTTAACCGCCAGCGCGGGCGACAATGAGCAGTTCTTC. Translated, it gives CASSLTASAGDNEQFF.

This chain's CDR3 is CASQSGAGANYGYTF. CDR3 coding DNA: TGTGCCAGCCAGTCAGGGGCAGGAGCTAACTATGGCTACACCTTC. V usage is TRBV18 and J usage is TRBJ1-2; D perhaps matches TRBD1 (6 bases). This CDR3 region has 15 residues. The germline gives CDR1 KGHSH, CDR2 LQKENI. Trimming cost V 8 bases and J 0 bases, with 16 bases left between them.

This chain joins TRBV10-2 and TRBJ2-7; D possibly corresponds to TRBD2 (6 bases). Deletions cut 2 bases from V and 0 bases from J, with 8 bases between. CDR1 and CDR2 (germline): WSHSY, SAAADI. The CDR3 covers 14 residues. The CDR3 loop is CASSEGGSSYEQYF. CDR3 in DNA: TGCGCCAGCAGTGAGGGGGGGAGCTCCTACGAGCAGTACTTC.

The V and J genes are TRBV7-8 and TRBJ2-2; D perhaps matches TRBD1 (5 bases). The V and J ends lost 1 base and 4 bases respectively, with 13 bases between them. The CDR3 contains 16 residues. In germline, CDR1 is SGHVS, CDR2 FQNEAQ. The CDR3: CASSLEQASPTGELFF. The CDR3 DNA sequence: TGTGCCAGCAGCTTAGAACAGGCATCCCCCACCGGGGAGCTGTTTTTT.

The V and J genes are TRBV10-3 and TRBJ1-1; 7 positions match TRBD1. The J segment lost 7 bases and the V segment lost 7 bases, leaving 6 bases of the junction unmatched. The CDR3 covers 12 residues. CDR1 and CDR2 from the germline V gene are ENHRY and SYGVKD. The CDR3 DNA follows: TGTGCCATCAATCAGGGGGGCGTTGAAGCTTTCTTT. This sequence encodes CAINQGGVEAFF.

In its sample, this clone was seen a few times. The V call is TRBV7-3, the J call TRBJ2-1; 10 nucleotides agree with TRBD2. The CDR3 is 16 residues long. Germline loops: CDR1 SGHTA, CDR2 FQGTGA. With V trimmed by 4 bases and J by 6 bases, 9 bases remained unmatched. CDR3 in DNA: TGTGCCAGCAGCTCCCAAGCGGGGGGGAACTTCAATGAGCAGTTCTTC. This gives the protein CASSSQAGGNFNEQFF.